This entry concerns a single T cell receptor (beta chain). This record belongs to a study of radiation and T cells in renal cell carcinoma. Study background: Nephrectomy followed 15 Gy stereotactic body radiation by 4 weeks.

CDR1 is LNHDA and CDR2 is SQIVND in the germline V gene (reference sequence). This CDR3 comprises 15 residues. Trimming at V came to 1 base and at J to 8 bases, leaving 9 bases not matched to a gene. Libraries were prepared by immunoSEQ multiplex PCR; TCRdb keeps only in-frame clonotypes and omits some of them. The sample has some 140,000 clones, around nine tenths seen once. Time point meaning: baseline pretreatment blood. Treatment noted: 15 Gy SBRT to primary tumor, nephrectomy 4 weeks later. Serial blood draws occurred at baseline and 2 and 4 weeks post-SBRT. This renal cell carcinoma was of the clear cell type.

The V and J genes are TRBV19 and TRBJ2-3; 7 bases line up with TRBD2. This sequence originates from a woman aged 45 to 65 with renal cell carcinoma. The sequencing here drew on blood, taken from a patient whose treatment included radiotherapy and nephrectomy. The CDR3 protein is CASSIGDYAQFTQYF. The CDR3 DNA follows: TGTGCCAGTAGTATAGGGGACTACGCACAGTTTACGCAGTATTTT.